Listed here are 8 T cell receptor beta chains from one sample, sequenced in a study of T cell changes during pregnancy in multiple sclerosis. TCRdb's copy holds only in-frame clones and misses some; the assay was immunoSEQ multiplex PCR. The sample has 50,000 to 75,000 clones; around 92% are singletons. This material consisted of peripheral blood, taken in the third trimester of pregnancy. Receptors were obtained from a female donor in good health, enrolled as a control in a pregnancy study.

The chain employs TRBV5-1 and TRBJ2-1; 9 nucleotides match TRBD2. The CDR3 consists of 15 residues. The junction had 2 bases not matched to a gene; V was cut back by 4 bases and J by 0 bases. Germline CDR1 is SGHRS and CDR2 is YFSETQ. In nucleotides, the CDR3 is TGCGCCAGCAGCCCGGGACTAGCCTCCTACAATGAGCAGTTCTTC. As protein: CASSPGLASYNEQFF. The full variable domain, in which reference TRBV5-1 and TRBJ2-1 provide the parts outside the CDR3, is KAGVTQTPRYLIKTRGQQVTLSCSPISGHRSVSWYQQTPGQGLQFLFEYFSETQRNKGNFPGRFSGRQFSNSRSEMNVSTLELGDSALYLCASSPGLASYNEQFFGPGTRLTVL.

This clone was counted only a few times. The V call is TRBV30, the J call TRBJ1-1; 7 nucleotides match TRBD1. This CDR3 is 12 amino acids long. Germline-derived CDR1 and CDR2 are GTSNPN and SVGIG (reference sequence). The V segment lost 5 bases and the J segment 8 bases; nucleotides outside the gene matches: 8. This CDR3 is CAWAQGTAEAFF. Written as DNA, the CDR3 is TGTGCCTGGGCCCAAGGGACAGCCGAAGCTTTCTTT.

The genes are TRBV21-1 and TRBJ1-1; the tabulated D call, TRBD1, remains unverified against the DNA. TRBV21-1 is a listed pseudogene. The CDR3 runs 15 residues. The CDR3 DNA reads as TGTGCCAGCAGCAAAGGAGGGGACAGGAACACTGAAGCTTTCTTT. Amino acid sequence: CASSKGGDRNTEAFF.

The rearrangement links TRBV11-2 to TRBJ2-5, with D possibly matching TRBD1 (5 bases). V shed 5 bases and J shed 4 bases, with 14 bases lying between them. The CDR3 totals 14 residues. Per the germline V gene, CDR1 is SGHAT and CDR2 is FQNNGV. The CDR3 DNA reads TGTGCCAGCAGCGCGAACCAGGGAAGAGAGACCCAGTACTTC. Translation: CASSANQGRETQYF.

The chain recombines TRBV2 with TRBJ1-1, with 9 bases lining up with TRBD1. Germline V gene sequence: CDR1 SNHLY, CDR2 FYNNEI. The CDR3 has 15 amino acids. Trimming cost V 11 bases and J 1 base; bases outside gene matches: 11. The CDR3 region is CAGGRGDRANTEAFF. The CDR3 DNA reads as TGTGCCGGGGGGAGGGGGGACAGGGCGAACACTGAAGCTTTCTTT.

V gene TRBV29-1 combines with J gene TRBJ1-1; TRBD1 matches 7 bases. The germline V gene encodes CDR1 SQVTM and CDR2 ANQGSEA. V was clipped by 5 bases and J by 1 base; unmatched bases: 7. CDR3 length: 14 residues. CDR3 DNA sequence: TGCAGCGTTAAAAAGGAGGGGGCGAACACTGAAGCTTTCTTT. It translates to CSVKKEGANTEAFF.

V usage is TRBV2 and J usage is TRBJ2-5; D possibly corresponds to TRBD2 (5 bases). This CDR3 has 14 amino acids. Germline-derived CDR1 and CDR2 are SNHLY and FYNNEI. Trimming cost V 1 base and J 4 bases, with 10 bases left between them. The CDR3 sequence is CASSEGLAGETQYF. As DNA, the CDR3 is TGTGCCAGCAGTGAAGGCCTAGCCGGAGAGACCCAGTACTTC. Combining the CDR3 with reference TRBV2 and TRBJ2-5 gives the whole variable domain EPEVTQTPSHQVTQMGQEVILRCVPISNHLYFYWYRQILGQKVEFLVSFYNNEISEKSEIFDDQFSVERPDGSNFTLKIRSTKLEDSAMYFCASSEGLAGETQYFGPGTRLLVL.

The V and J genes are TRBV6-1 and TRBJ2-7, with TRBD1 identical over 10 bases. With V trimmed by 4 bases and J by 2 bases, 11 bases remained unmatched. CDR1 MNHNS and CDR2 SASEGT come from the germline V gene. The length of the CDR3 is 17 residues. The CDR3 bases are TGTGCCAGCAGTGCCGGGACAGGGGCCTTCGGGACCTACGAGCAGTACTTC. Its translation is CASSAGTGAFGTYEQYF.